This passage covers 2 T cell receptor beta chains from one sample sequenced in a study of T-cell memory formation after mild COVID-19. Each CDR3 protein is one row after TCRdb ran MiXCR on the 5' RACE reads. The sample holds around 500,000 distinct CDR3 sequences, around a sixth seen once. Sequenced: PBMCs or a T cell subset sorted from them (not recorded which). The receptors here all came from an adult woman who had mild COVID-19 (a few samples of this study predate the infection). Cell type and time point are not known.

This clonotype was detected a few times. The chain has TRBV12-3 or TRBV12-4 and TRBJ2-7; TRBD2 matches 7 bases. Trimming at V came to 3 bases and at J to 9 bases, leaving 11 bases not matched to a gene. This CDR3 contains 14 residues. CDR3 amino acids: CASSLGGRAAGQYF. As DNA, the CDR3 is TGTGCCAGCAGTTTGGGAGGGCGCGCGGCGGGGCAGTACTTC.

The sample holds a few counts of this clonotype. The chain recombines TRBV7-9 with TRBJ2-7; 7 nucleotides match TRBD1. There are 16 residues in the CDR3. The trim removed 5 bases at V and 0 bases at J, leaving 10 bases unmatched. Germline values: CDR1 SEHNR, CDR2 FQNEAQ (reference sequence). The CDR3 loop is CASSPTGQLSSYEQYF. CDR3 DNA sequence: TGTGCCAGCAGCCCGACGGGACAGCTTTCCTCCTACGAGCAGTACTTC.